This T cell receptor (beta chain) was sequenced in a study of response to subunit inactivated influenza vaccine. Study results and caveats: The authors offered the suggestion that each seasonal influenza vaccination recruits few new T cells.

MiXCR was run by TCRdb on the RT-PCR reads, yielding one entry per CDR3 protein. The profile covers hundreds of thousands of distinct CDR3 sequences, with approximately 12% appearing a single time and roughly 10% taken by the ten largest. With respect to this clonotype: Its antigen is undetermined.

Trimming took off 2 bases at V and 5 bases at J, with 13 bases between the two ends. The CDR3 is 15 amino acids. The chain uses TRBV12-3 or TRBV12-4 and TRBJ2-1; D might be TRBD1 (6 bases). This TCR derives from a man in his fifties who received an inactivated influenza vaccine. The sequences come from PBMCs from blood, collected on the day of vaccination. CDR3 in amino acids: CASSLSQGPHNEQFF. The DNA for the CDR3 is TGTGCCAGCAGTTTAAGTCAGGGGCCCCACAATGAGCAGTTCTTC.